The present entry profiles one TCR beta chain with its context. As yet, its antigen is unknown. This sample was taken from a study of T cell repertoires in cytomegalovirus infection. Study background: Public TCR beta signature analysis indicated the presence of both CMV infection and matching HLA type. The study's findings and limits: Identification of carriers of CMV plus the relevant HLA was achieved through cumulative public TCR beta family frequency. Dominating the ex vivo response were HLA-C-restricted CMV-specific TCR beta clonotypes.

From the reads, TCRdb called clonotypes with MiXCR, one entry per CDR3 protein. The sample contains some 320,000 distinct CDR3 sequences, around 9.5% of which appear only once. There are 15 residues in the CDR3. Trimming pared 1 base from V and 8 bases from J, leaving 15 bases between. The TCR comes from a human donor in good health (CMV status not recorded). Some clones in this sample may be carry-over from other donors' samples. Sequencing input: PBMCs. The chain carries TRBV12-3 or TRBV12-4 and TRBJ2-1, with a tentative D call TRBD2 (5 bases). The CDR3 bases are TGTGCCAGCAGTTTAGGGCGGGTCCGCGGAGATGAGCAGTTCTTC. Translated: CASSLGRVRGDEQFF.